What follows are 10 T cell receptor beta chains derived from one specimen sequenced in a study of beta chain features in type 1 diabetes. Sequenced material consisted of expressed TCRB transcripts (all of the isolated RNA was reverse transcribed). Assay: immunoSEQ multiplex PCR; the TCRdb copy retains only in-frame clones and omits some. This table holds about 270,000 clones, 14% found once. The sequenced material came from naive CD4+ T cells from blood. The receptors originated from a middle-aged woman in good health.

This clone showed up many times. V and J are TRBV29-1 and TRBJ1-2, with unresolved D. Germline loops: CDR1 SQVTM, CDR2 ANQGSEA. The CDR3 loop spans 11 amino acids. Trimming stripped 5 bases from V and 5 bases from J, with 9 bases between. CDR3 protein: CSVMFLYGYTF. CDR3 coding DNA: TGCAGCGTTATGTTTCTATATGGCTACACCTTC.

This clone was seen more than once but under ten times. The V and J genes are TRBV7-2 and TRBJ1-4, with 10 bases fitting TRBD1. CDR1 is SGHTA, CDR2 FQGNSA, per germline. V trimming: 4 bases; J trimming: 8 bases; junction bases outside the gene matches: 4. This CDR3 spans 14 amino acids. The DNA of the CDR3 is TGTGCCAGCAGCTCCGGGACAGGGGTCGAAAAACTGTTTTTT. This encodes CASSSGTGVEKLFF.

The chain has TRBV5-8 and TRBJ2-3; D perhaps matches TRBD2 (5 bases). Germline CDR1 and CDR2: SGHTS and YDEGEE. The CDR3 is 14 amino acids. Trimming took off 7 bases at V and 4 bases at J, with 16 bases between the two ends. The CDR3 spells CASLNPGAADTQYF. The CDR3 nucleotides are TGTGCCAGCCTTAACCCCGGAGCGGCAGATACGCAGTATTTT.

This clone was detected a few times. The V and J genes are TRBV12-5 and TRBJ2-7; D unresolved. Between the trimmed V and J ends, which lost 0 bases and 3 bases, there was a span of 6 bases. The CDR3 loop spans 13 amino acids. Germline V gene data show CDR1 as LGHNT and CDR2 as FRNRAP. CDR3 nucleotides: TGTGCTAGTGGTTTGGTTTCCGGCTACGAGCAGTACTTC. Translation: CASGLVSGYEQYF. The whole variable domain, remainder taken from reference TRBV12-5 and TRBJ2-7, is DARVTQTPRHKVTEMGQEVTMRCQPILGHNTVFWYRQTMMQGLELLAYFRNRAPLDDSGMPKDRFSAEMPDATLATLKIQPSEPRDSAVYFCASGLVSGYEQYFGPGTRLTVT.

This clone was detected only a few times. CDR3: CASSAAGGNTQYF. As DNA, the CDR3 is TGTGCCAGCAGCGCCGCAGGGGGAAATACGCAGTATTTT. The V gene is TRBV9, the J gene TRBJ2-3, with 7 bases lining up with TRBD1. The V gene end was trimmed by 3 bases and the J gene end by 7 bases; junction bases not matched to a gene: 5. Germline loops: CDR1 SGDLS, CDR2 YYNGEE. The CDR3 has 13 amino acids.

This clone has a handful of counts. This sequence joins TRBV7-2 and TRBJ1-1, with D unresolved. This CDR3 is built from 19 residues. Germline V gives CDR1 SGHTA, CDR2 FQGNSA. Trimming shortened V by 2 bases and J by 1 base, and 23 bases separated the two germline ends. CDR3 protein: CASSLKPRSSPEPNTEAFF. The CDR3 nucleotides are TGTGCCAGCAGCTTAAAGCCCCGCAGTAGCCCCGAACCGAACACTGAAGCTTTCTTT.

This chain connects TRBV7-8 to TRBJ2-7; possible D gene TRBD1, 6 bases. CDR3 length equals 15 residues. The germline V and J ends were trimmed by 1 base and 1 base, with 11 bases remaining between them. The germline V gene encodes CDR1 SGHVS and CDR2 FQNEAQ. As DNA, the CDR3 is TGTGCCAGCAGCTTAGAAGCAGGACAGTCCTACGAGCAGTACTTC. As protein: CASSLEAGQSYEQYF.

This clone was counted only a few times. The chain joins TRBV13 to TRBJ1-4; 10 bases align to TRBD1. V trimming: 4 bases; J trimming: 5 bases; junction bases outside the gene matches: 4. Germline values: CDR1 PRHDT, CDR2 FYEKMQ (reference sequence). CDR3 length: 15 amino acids. The CDR3 reads CASSSRTGGNEKLFF. The CDR3 region has the DNA TGTGCCAGCAGCTCGCGGACAGGGGGAAATGAAAAACTGTTTTTT.

This clone has only a few counts. The V call is TRBV18, the J call TRBJ2-3, with D maybe TRBD2 (6 bases). This CDR3 has 16 amino acids. Trimming cost V 2 bases and J 3 bases, with 15 bases left between them. Germline V lookup: CDR1 KGHSH, CDR2 LQKENI. The CDR3 DNA is TGTGCCAGCTCACCATTTGGAGGGTTGGGGACAGATACGCAGTATTTT. As protein: CASSPFGGLGTDTQYF.

This chain connects TRBV9 to TRBJ2-3; D gene ambiguous. CDR3 length: 15 residues. Trimming stripped 2 bases from V and 5 bases from J, with 15 bases between. Germline V gene sequence: CDR1 SGDLS, CDR2 YYNGEE. CDR3 loop: CASSVHRTLLDTQYF. The CDR3 region has the DNA TGTGCCAGCAGCGTCCACCGAACTCTACTAGATACGCAGTATTTT. Full variable domain (outside the CDR3, taken from reference TRBV9 and TRBJ2-3): DSGVTQTPKHLITATGQRVTLRCSPRSGDLSVYWYQQSLDQGLQFLIQYYNGEERAKGNILERFSAQQFPDLHSELNLSSLELGDSALYFCASSVHRTLLDTQYFGPGTRLTVL.